The rows below give T cell receptor beta chains drawn from one sample of a study of neurological immune-mediated disorders. MiXCR, applied by TCRdb to the 5' RACE reads, yields one record per CDR3 protein. Seen here are about 33,000 distinct CDR3 sequences, about 1.4% observed once, and the top ten hold 7.5% to 10%. The sample taken for sequencing was PBMCs. These receptors all stem from a woman between 25 and 40 years old with multiple sclerosis. Each CDR3 is given with its conserved first and last residue. A D gene is named only where the DNA matches it firmly. Size is omitted from some rows. Given values are once, few, many or a class for expanded clones.

D	V	J	size	CDR3	DNA
.	TRBV20-1	TRBJ1-1	many	CSARTSRGDTEAFF	TGCAGTGCTAGGACTAGCAGGGGTGACACTGAAGCTTTCTTT
TRBD1	TRBV5-1	TRBJ2-5	few	CASSLTGGRLETQYF	TGCGCCAGCAGCTTGACAGGGGGAAGGTTGGAGACCCAGTACTTC
.	TRBV9	TRBJ1-6	large	CASSVGQPGSYNSPLHF	TGTGCCAGCAGCGTCGGACAGCCCGGGTCGTATAATTCACCCCTCCACTTT
TRBD1	TRBV20-1	TRBJ2-1	many	CSATQGKGDEQFF	TGCAGTGCAACACAGGGGAAAGGGGATGAGCAGTTCTTC
.	TRBV7-9	TRBJ2-5	many	CASSPPGRQETQYF	TGTGCCAGCAGCCCCCCGGGACGTCAAGAGACCCAGTACTTC
.	TRBV15	TRBJ1-1	many	CATSRGDGGGEAFF	TGTGCCACCAGCAGAGGTGACGGGGGTGGTGAAGCTTTCTTT
TRBD2	TRBV11-2	TRBJ2-1	many	CASSPLRGRSYNEQFF	TGTGCCAGCAGCCCTCTGCGGGGGAGATCCTACAATGAGCAGTTCTTC
.	TRBV4-3	TRBJ2-6	many	CASSLVGGGSGANVLTF	TGCGCCAGCAGCCTGGTGGGTGGAGGCTCTGGGGCCAACGTCCTGACTTTC
TRBD2	TRBV7-3	TRBJ2-1	.	CASSLKGHGTSGNNEQFF	TGTGCCAGCAGCTTAAAGGGTCATGGGACTAGCGGAAACAATGAGCAGTTCTTC
.	TRBV9	TRBJ2-1	many	CASGGNEQFF	TGTGCCAGCGGGGGCAATGAGCAGTTCTTC
TRBD1	TRBV10-3	TRBJ1-2	many	CAIRDRAQGGYTF	TGTGCCATCAGGGACAGGGCCCAGGGAGGCTACACCTTC
.	TRBV7-2	TRBJ1-2	many	CASSRDGFYGYTF	TGTGCCAGCAGCCGCGATGGTTTTTATGGCTACACCTTC
TRBD1	TRBV27	TRBJ1-2	many	CASQPRGQGPAYGYTF	TGTGCCAGCCAGCCACGGGGACAGGGGCCAGCCTATGGCTACACCTTC
.	TRBV6-2/TRBV6-3	TRBJ2-5	many	CASSYGVSTVLETQYF	TGTGCCAGCAGTTACGGAGTCTCGACAGTTCTGGAGACCCAGTACTTC
.	TRBV5-1	TRBJ1-1	many	CASSLAGTSRTEAFF	TGCGCCAGCAGCTTGGCCGGGACTTCACGGACTGAAGCTTTCTTT
TRBD1	TRBV10-3	TRBJ1-2	many	CAIRPGGGANYGYTF	TGTGCCATCAGGCCAGGGGGGGGAGCTAACTATGGCTACACCTTC
TRBD1	TRBV7-6	TRBJ2-5	many	CASSSPGTAKETQYF	TGTGCCAGCAGCTCCCCCGGGACAGCTAAAGAGACCCAGTACTTC
.	TRBV6-1	TRBJ1-2	many	CASNEGTHGYTF	TGTGCCAGCAACGAGGGAACCCATGGCTACACCTTC
TRBD2	TRBV2	TRBJ2-4	many	CASGTSGALAKNIQYF	TGTGCCAGCGGTACTAGCGGGGCCTTAGCCAAAAACATTCAGTACTTC
.	TRBV20-1	TRBJ2-5	many	CSASGGLETQYF	TGCAGTGCTAGTGGGGGGCTCGAGACCCAGTACTTC
.	TRBV5-1	TRBJ2-3	many	CASRRDQQGGADTQYF	TGCGCCAGCAGAAGGGACCAACAAGGAGGCGCAGATACGCAGTATTTT
.	TRBV6-6	TRBJ2-5	many	CASSTLETQYF	TGTGCCAGCAGTACGTTAGAGACCCAGTACTTC
TRBD2	TRBV20-1	TRBJ2-3	many	CSANSGQGTDTQYF	TGCAGTGCAAATAGCGGGCAGGGCACAGATACGCAGTATTTT
.	TRBV14	TRBJ2-5	many	CASSQGGRRQTYQETQYF	TGTGCCAGCAGCCAAGGAGGTCGGCGGCAGACATACCAAGAGACCCAGTACTTC
.	TRBV20-1	TRBJ2-1	many	CSARVGIRGEQFF	TGCAGTGCTAGAGTTGGGATCCGAGGTGAGCAGTTCTTC
.	TRBV20-1	TRBJ1-1	many	CSATGTNTEAFF	TGCAGTGCCACCGGGACCAACACTGAAGCTTTCTTT
.	TRBV20-1	TRBJ2-3	many	CSAREGAGLGADTQYF	TGCAGTGCTAGAGAGGGGGCAGGGTTAGGGGCAGATACGCAGTATTTT
TRBD1	TRBV7-2	TRBJ1-2	many	CASRQDRGGNGYTF	TGTGCCAGCAGGCAGGACAGGGGCGGGAATGGCTACACCTTC
.	TRBV7-3	TRBJ1-1	many	CASSLQAGTEAFF	TGTGCCAGCAGCCTGCAGGCAGGCACTGAAGCTTTCTTT
.	TRBV5-1	TRBJ1-2	many	CASTEAANYGYTF	TGCGCCAGCACCGAAGCGGCGAACTATGGCTACACCTTC
.	TRBV7-2	TRBJ2-7	many	CASSPGGGTFSYEQYF	TGTGCCAGCAGCCCAGGAGGGGGGACATTCTCCTACGAGCAGTACTTC
TRBD1	TRBV5-1	TRBJ1-2	many	CASSLAGQEYGYTF	TGCGCCAGCAGCTTGGCGGGACAGGAGTATGGCTACACCTTC
.	TRBV5-1	TRBJ1-2	many	CASSLVGKDGYTF	TGCGCCAGCAGCTTGGTGGGCAAGGATGGCTACACCTTC
TRBD1	TRBV7-2	TRBJ1-2	many	CASSLDFGTGDGYTF	TGTGCCAGCAGCCTCGACTTTGGGACAGGGGATGGCTACACCTTC
TRBD1	TRBV5-6	TRBJ2-3	many	CASNRQGATDTQYF	TGTGCCAGCAACCGCCAGGGGGCAACGGATACGCAGTATTTT
.	TRBV20-1	TRBJ1-5	many	CSALQGGSNQPQHF	TGCAGTGCTCTACAGGGTGGAAGCAATCAGCCCCAGCATTTT
.	TRBV7-2	TRBJ2-7	.	CASSRIPGSEQYF	TGTGCCAGTAGCAGAATCCCAGGGAGCGAGCAGTACTTC
TRBD1	TRBV7-9	TRBJ2-5	.	CASSSWTGRQETQYF	TGTGCCAGCAGCTCCTGGACAGGGAGGCAAGAGACCCAGTACTTC
.	TRBV6-2/TRBV6-3	TRBJ1-6	many	CASRDRDNSPLHF	TGTGCCAGCCGTGACAGAGATAATTCACCCCTCCACTTT
.	TRBV7-8	TRBJ2-7	few	CASSLIRVLGEQYF	TGTGCCAGCAGCTTAATTCGGGTATTGGGGGAGCAGTACTTC
.	TRBV12-2	TRBJ2-7	few	CASRPCPLGQESYEQYF	TGTGCAAGTCGCCCCTGCCCCCTAGGACAGGAATCCTACGAGCAGTACTTC
.	TRBV6-5	TRBJ1-1	many	CASRRNRAEGTEAFF	TGTGCCAGCAGAAGAAACAGGGCCGAGGGCACTGAAGCTTTCTTT
TRBD1	TRBV25-1	TRBJ1-1	many	CASREGQAAGNTEAFF	TGTGCCAGCAGGGAGGGACAGGCGGCGGGGAACACTGAAGCTTTCTTT
TRBD2	TRBV7-9	TRBJ2-1	many	CASSDSLAGYNEQFF	TGTGCCAGCAGCGATTCACTAGCGGGGTACAATGAGCAGTTCTTC
TRBD2	TRBV11-2	TRBJ2-1	many	CASSLDREGEQFF	TGTGCCAGCAGCTTAGACAGGGAGGGTGAGCAGTTCTTC
.	TRBV9	TRBJ1-5	medium-sized	CASSVSPGPSNQPQHF	TGTGCCAGCAGCGTATCCCCAGGACCTAGCAATCAGCCCCAGCATTTT
.	TRBV2	TRBJ2-7	many	CASKADLYEQYF	TGTGCCAGCAAGGCTGACCTTTACGAGCAGTACTTC
.	TRBV20-1	TRBJ2-4	many	CSASDPLGENIQYF	TGCAGTGCTAGCGACCCGCTCGGCGAAAACATTCAGTACTTC
TRBD1	TRBV7-8	TRBJ1-1	medium-sized	CASSPQGASEAFF	TGTGCCAGCAGCCCGCAGGGGGCCTCTGAAGCTTTCTTT
TRBD2	TRBV6-5	TRBJ2-3	few	CASSYTDRGGTDTQYF	TGTGCCAGCAGTTATACAGATCGGGGGGGCACAGATACGCAGTATTTT
.	TRBV27	TRBJ2-3	many	CASSFDGGLGDTQYF	TGTGCCAGCAGTTTTGACGGGGGGCTCGGAGATACGCAGTATTTT
.	TRBV3-1	TRBJ2-3	many	CASSHRDFTDTQYF	TGTGCCAGCAGCCACCGGGACTTCACAGATACGCAGTATTTT
.	TRBV24-1	TRBJ1-2	many	CATSEGRGYTF	TGTGCCACCAGTGAAGGTCGAGGCTACACCTTC